This TCR beta chain was sequenced for a study of shared clonotypes between healthy human individuals. Study-wide context: Per-donor plates numbered three CD4 naive, three CD4 memory, two CD8 naive and one CD8 memory.

Sequenced by immunoSEQ multiplex PCR; TCRdb stores in-frame clones only, minus some. The sample consists of 800,000 to 950,000 clones, about 96% of them appearing once. CDR3 length: 17 residues. Germline V gene data show CDR1 as SGHVS and CDR2 as FQNEAQ. Trimming cost V 5 bases and J 4 bases, with 21 bases left between them. Whole-study findings and limits: A handful of donors showed sharing of around 5% of naive CD4 clonotypes.

It was CD45RO-negative cells, positively selected for CCR7, that made up naive CD8 cells, with terminally differentiated effector memory CD45RA+ cells excluded. Concerning this clone itself: No antigen is known for it.

The clonotype originates from a man aged 25 to 45 in good health. Sequenced material: naive CD8+ T cells sorted from blood. The chain employs TRBV7-8 and TRBJ1-3; D call uncertain. The CDR3 loop is CASSRSPHDGLGNTIYF. CDR3 DNA: TGTGCCAGCAGCCGTTCTCCACATGACGGGTTGGGAAACACCATATATTTT.